The clone carrying this TCR beta chain was observed a handful of times. The data were obtained in a study of patients and donors after allogeneic stem cell transplantation. Unmatched junction bases numbered 14, after V lost 6 bases and J lost 2 bases. The CDR3 has 17 residues. One entry per CDR3 protein, called by TCRdb with MiXCR from the RT-PCR reads. Here the sample spans some 200,000 distinct CDR3 sequences, 41% being singletons. This sequence joins TRBV12-3 or TRBV12-4 and TRBJ2-7; 9 bases map to TRBD1. Sequencing was done on a sample of blood, either unsorted or a sorted T cell fraction (not recorded which). The sequence was collected from a human donor who was either an allogeneic HSCT recipient or a stem cell or donor lymphocyte infusion donor (not recorded which). It is not recorded whose cells these are; they may come from a transplant donor. For the CDR3, the DNA is TGTGCCAGCAGCCCTCGCGGGACAGGGAAAATAACCTACGAGCAGTACTTC. As protein: CASSPRGTGKITYEQYF.